These 11 T cell receptor beta chains came from one sample sequenced in a study of human T cells and chemical hapten exposure (dated by TCRdb to the early 2020s). The receptor library was made with RACE. The instrument was a NextSeq 500. TCRdb reprocessed the public reads (quality trimming at Q25 with fastp, clone calling with MiXCR) and kept in-frame beta chains. CDR3 protein duplicates are merged, each entry listing the most common genes and DNA. For this sample the table gives 150,000 to 200,000 distinct CDR3 sequences, of which 25% to 30% were detected only once. The ten largest account for roughly 3% of the sample. Explained via the paper, the time point label denotes: pre-sensitization, week 0. This specimen's treatment or condition label, interpreted: therapeutic diphenylcyclopropenone sensitization with weekly scalp DPC. The sequencing used whole blood, collected in connection with sensitization to the hapten diphenylcyclopropenone (DPC). All receptors come from a woman in her 30s with alopecia areata. Some clones in this sample may be carry-over from other donors' samples.

The V and J genes are TRBV2 and TRBJ1-1; TRBD1 agrees at 8 bases. The CDR3 has 14 residues. Per germline, CDR1 SNHLY and CDR2 FYNNEI. V gave up 6 bases and J gave up 1 base; unmatched junction bases: 4. CDR3 sequence reads: CASRLTGANTEAFF. CDR3 nucleotides: TGTGCCAGCAGATTGACAGGGGCGAACACTGAAGCTTTCTTT.

The CDR3 protein is CSGGGITEAFF. CDR3 DNA sequence: TGCAGCGGGGGGGGAATAACTGAAGCTTTCTTT. The gene calls are TRBV29-1 and TRBJ1-1, with D perhaps TRBD1 (5 bases). This CDR3 is 11 amino acids long. The V gene's germline CDR1 is SQVTM and CDR2 ANQGSEA. V lost 7 bases to trimming and J lost 5 bases, with 11 bases between them.

The rearrangement joins TRBV18 to TRBJ1-1, with TRBD1 as a possible D gene (5 bases). CDR3 length equals 16 residues. Trimming removed 1 base from V and 5 bases from J, with 17 bases in between. CDR1 is KGHSH and CDR2 is LQKENI in the germline V gene. CDR3 nucleotides: TGTGCCAGCTCACCACTGATTGGGGGGAAAAGTACTGAAGCTTTCTTT. Protein sequence: CASSPLIGGKSTEAFF.

The CDR3 here is CASSLLGQGYEQYF. The CDR3 DNA reads as TGCGCCAGCAGCTTGTTGGGACAGGGATACGAGCAGTACTTC. The chain combines TRBV5-1 with TRBJ2-7; the match to TRBD1 covers 9 bases. Germline CDR1 and CDR2: SGHRS and YFSETQ. This CDR3 is 14 amino acids long. Trimming cost V 1 base and J 4 bases; bases outside gene matches: 3. Drawing the rest from reference TRBV5-1 and TRBJ2-7, the complete variable domain is KAGVTQTPRYLIKTRGQQVTLSCSPISGHRSVSWYQQTPGQGLQFLFEYFSETQRNKGNFPGRFSGRQFSNSRSEMNVSTLELGDSALYLCASSLLGQGYEQYFGPGTRLTVT.

This clonotype was found a few times. This chain uses TRBV5-1 with TRBJ1-1, with TRBD1 identical over 8 bases. The CDR3 is 15 amino acids. V trimming: 4 bases; J trimming: 0 bases; junction bases outside the gene matches: 5. Germline V gives CDR1 SGHRS, CDR2 YFSETQ. The CDR3 region is CASSERQGMNTEAFF. As DNA, the CDR3 is TGCGCCAGCAGCGAACGACAGGGGATGAACACTGAAGCTTTCTTT. Full variable domain (missing parts from reference TRBV5-1 and TRBJ1-1): KAGVTQTPRYLIKTRGQQVTLSCSPISGHRSVSWYQQTPGQGLQFLFEYFSETQRNKGNFPGRFSGRQFSNSRSEMNVSTLELGDSALYLCASSERQGMNTEAFFGQGTRLTVV.

This chain uses TRBV29-1 with TRBJ2-3; 10 bases are a match to TRBD2. Germline V lookup: CDR1 SQVTM, CDR2 ANQGSEA. This CDR3 has 21 amino acids. Trimming took 4 bases from V and 0 from J; bases not matched to a gene: 22. The CDR3 bases are TGCAGCGTTGTTGGGCCTAGCGGGGGAAAGGGAGCCCAAGGTAGCACAGATACGCAGTATTTT. Translated: CSVVGPSGGKGAQGSTDTQYF.

The CDR3 nucleotides are TGTGCCAGCAGCTTAGCTCGGACAGGTGAAAACACCATATATTTT. Residues: CASSLARTGENTIYF. The chain links TRBV7-2 to TRBJ1-3, with 7 positions matching TRBD1. The germline CDR1 and CDR2 sequences are SGHTA and FQGNSA. The ends lost 0 bases at V and 6 bases at J; junction bases unmatched: 5. This CDR3 spans 15 amino acids.

This clonotype was recorded at least ten times. The CDR3 loop is CASSVRQEAFF. Here the CDR3 DNA reads TGTGCCAGCAGCGTACGACAGGAAGCTTTCTTT. The chain combines TRBV28 with TRBJ1-1, with TRBD1 as a possible D gene (5 bases). V dropped 6 bases and J dropped 8 bases, with 10 bases sitting between them. The germline CDR1 and CDR2 sequences are MDHEN and SYDVKM. The CDR3 extends over 11 amino acids. The full variable domain, with the rest looked up from reference TRBV28 and TRBJ1-1, is DVKVTQSSRYLVKRTGEKVFLECVQDMDHENMFWYRQDPGLGLRLIYFSYDVKMKEKGDIPEGYSVSREKKERFSLILESASTNQTSMYLCASSVRQEAFFGQGTRLTVV.

This clonotype was observed many times. The chain has TRBV20-1 and TRBJ2-1; no clear D. Germline CDR1 and CDR2: DFQATT and SNEGSKA (reference sequence). This CDR3 is built from 9 residues. V was shortened by 7 bases and J by 12 bases, with 10 bases between the two germline ends. For the CDR3, the DNA is TGCAGTGAGTACAATCGGCAGTTCTTC. This gives the protein CSEYNRQFF.

The V call is TRBV29-1, the J call TRBJ2-7; 10 nucleotides agree with TRBD1. J gave up 4 bases and V 5 bases, and 14 bases lay outside the gene matches. This CDR3 has 16 amino acids. Looked up from germline, CDR1 is SQVTM and CDR2 is ANQGSEA. CDR3: CSVFWSGTGVFYEQYF. CDR3 nucleotide sequence: TGCAGCGTTTTTTGGTCCGGGACAGGGGTGTTTTACGAGCAGTACTTC.

This clonotype was detected a few times. The V gene is TRBV28, the J gene TRBJ2-6, with 11 bases aligning to TRBD1. Looked up from germline, CDR1 is MDHEN and CDR2 is SYDVKM. Trimming removed 4 bases from V and 1 base from J; junction bases left unmatched: 3. This CDR3 has 17 residues. CDR3: CASSWGTGGSGANVLTF. The DNA of the CDR3 is TGTGCCAGCAGTTGGGGGACAGGGGGATCTGGGGCCAACGTCCTGACTTTC.